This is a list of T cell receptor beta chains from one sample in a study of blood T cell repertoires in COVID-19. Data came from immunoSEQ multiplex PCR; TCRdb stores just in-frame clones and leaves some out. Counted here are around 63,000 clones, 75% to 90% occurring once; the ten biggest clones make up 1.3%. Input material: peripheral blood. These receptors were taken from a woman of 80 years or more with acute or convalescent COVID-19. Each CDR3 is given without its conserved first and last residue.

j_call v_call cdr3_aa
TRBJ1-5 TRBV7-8 ASSSGTDNQPQH
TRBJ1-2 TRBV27 ASSSPGLLNYGYT
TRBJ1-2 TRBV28 ASRHTGRGRYGYT
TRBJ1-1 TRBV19 ASSRTGQNTEAF
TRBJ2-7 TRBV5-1 ASSLAVGGAYEQY
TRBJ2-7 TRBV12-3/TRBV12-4 ASSGTGHEQY
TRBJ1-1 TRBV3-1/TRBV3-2 ASTNAGGWTEAF
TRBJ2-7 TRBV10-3 ATYELGKSYEQY
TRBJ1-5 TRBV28 ASTVSNQPQH
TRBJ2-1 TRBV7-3 ASSLRGWGYNEQF
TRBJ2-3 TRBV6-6 ASTRTGTFTDTQY
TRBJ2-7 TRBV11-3 ASSLEGAIYEQY
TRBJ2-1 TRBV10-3 AISPQLAAGSNEQF
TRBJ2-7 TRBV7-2 ASSPSGGSSYEQY
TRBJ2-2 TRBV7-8 ASSLTSGVTGELF
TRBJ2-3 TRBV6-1 ASSETGQEWDTQY
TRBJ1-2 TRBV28 ASSLRSGGLGYT
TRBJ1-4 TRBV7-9 ASSPGGGTGAEKLF
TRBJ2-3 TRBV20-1 SELHTDTQY
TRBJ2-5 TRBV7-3 ASSLSASGGLQQETQY
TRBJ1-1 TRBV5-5 ASSWDRVLATEAF
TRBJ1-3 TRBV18 ASSPQGPGNTIY
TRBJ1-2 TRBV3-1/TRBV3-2 ASSHSDRAGGYT
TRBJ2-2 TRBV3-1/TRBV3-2 ASSRDSLNTGELF
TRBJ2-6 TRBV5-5 ASSWQDSGANVLT
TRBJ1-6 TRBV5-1 ASSLDGGGPLH
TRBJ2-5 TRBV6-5 ASSYSGGYGETQY
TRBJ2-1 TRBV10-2 ASSRLAGGVYEQF
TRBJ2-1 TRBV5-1 ASSPGLASSEQF
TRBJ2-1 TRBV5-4 ASSGGAISNEQF
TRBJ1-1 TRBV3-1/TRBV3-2 ASSPLWGADTEAF
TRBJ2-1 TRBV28 ASSLGFPGNEQF
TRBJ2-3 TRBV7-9 ASSLGGRANTQY
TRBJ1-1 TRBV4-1 ASSQRQRGMNTEAF
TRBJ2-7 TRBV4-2 ASSQDSASGIYEQY
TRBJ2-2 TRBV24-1 ATSDTGDRVYMAGELF
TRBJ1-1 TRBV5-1 ASSLEGTGLNTEAF
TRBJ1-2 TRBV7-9 ASSLNSNYGYT
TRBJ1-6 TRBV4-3 ASSQEPRTGAPLH
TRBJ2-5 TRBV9 ASSSDVGGGETQY
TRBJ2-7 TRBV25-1 ASSDFRGKYEQY
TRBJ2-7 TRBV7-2 ASSLRSGTYEQY
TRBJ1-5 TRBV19 ASSGQRNQPQH
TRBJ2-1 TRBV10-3 AIMAPAADEQF
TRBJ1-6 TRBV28 ASSLPTRLNSPLH
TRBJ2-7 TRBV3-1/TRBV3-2 ASSRGAYEQY
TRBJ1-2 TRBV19 ASSPGRLDSGGYT
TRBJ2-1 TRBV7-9 ASRPSTGLDEQF
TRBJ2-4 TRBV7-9 ASSLAAGVRNIQY
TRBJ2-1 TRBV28 ASSLNRPRGEQF
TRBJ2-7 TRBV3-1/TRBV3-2 ASSQQGAVEQY
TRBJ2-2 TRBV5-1 ASSLRDSGTGELF
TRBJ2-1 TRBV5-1 ASSFHSAEYNEQF
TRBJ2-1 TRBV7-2 ASSHTSGRASEQF
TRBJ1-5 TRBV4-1 ASSQGATGANGNQPQH